This entry concerns a single T cell receptor beta chain. These data belong to a study of cytomegalovirus exposure and HLA in healthy donors. PCR employed 60 Vbeta and 13 Jbeta primers. The protocol was immunoSEQ multiplex PCR, while the TCRdb copy is restricted to in-frame clones and leaves out a portion. This repertoire shows more than 75,000 clones, 70% to 80% found once; its top ten account for around 2.5%. The CDR3 is made up of 12 amino acids. V dropped 4 bases and J dropped 7; count of bases not matched to a gene: 0. Germline CDR1 MNHEY, CDR2 SMNVEV (reference sequence). The receptor's source is a man aged 25 to 45 in good health and CMV-seronegative. The chain is built from TRBV27 and TRBJ2-2; 7 bases line up with TRBD2. Sequencing was done on a sample of PBMCs. The CDR3: CASSSGGGELFF. The DNA of the CDR3 is TGTGCCAGCAGTTCGGGGGGCGGGGAGCTGTTTTTT.